Each of the 9 T cell receptor beta chains below was sequenced from the same sample in a study of T cell responses to AZD1222 COVID-19 vaccine. Clones were sequenced by immunoSEQ multiplex PCR, and TCRdb holds only the in-frame ones, with some missing. The sample lists more than 80,000 clones; roughly 88% were seen once. Material: peripheral blood, obtained on day 0 of AZD1222 vaccination. These receptors were obtained from an adult in good health.

V and J are TRBV2 and TRBJ1-2; D not resolved. This CDR3 region has 11 residues. V was clipped by 6 bases and J by 4 bases, with 6 bases between them. Germline V gene sequence: CDR1 SNHLY, CDR2 FYNNEI. CDR3 in amino acids: CASRYSYGYTF. The CDR3 DNA sequence: TGTGCCAGCAGATACAGCTATGGCTACACCTTC.

The chain couples TRBV28 to TRBJ1-5, with a weak D call TRBD1 (6 bases). Germline assignment: CDR1 MDHEN and CDR2 SYDVKM. Trimming shortened V by 7 bases and J by 5 bases, and 15 bases separated the two germline ends. CDR3 length: 14 residues. The CDR3: CASTLGGGHQPQHF. DNA for the CDR3: TGTGCCAGCACCTTAGGGGGGGGGCATCAGCCCCAGCATTTT.

The gene calls are TRBV21-1 and TRBJ1-1; TRBD1, the table's D call, was not compared with the DNA. TRBV21-1 is recorded as a pseudogene. The CDR3 loop spans 17 amino acids. The CDR3 DNA reads as TGTGCCAGCAGCAAAGTGGTTTGGACAGGGGGAGGGACTGAAGCTTTCTTT. This gives the protein CASSKVVWTGGGTEAFF.

The V gene is TRBV24-1, the J gene TRBJ2-1; 11 bases are shared with TRBD2. Trimming cost V 10 bases and J 3 bases; bases outside gene matches: 7. The CDR3 runs 15 residues. Germline V lookup: CDR1 KGHDR, CDR2 SFDVKD. For the CDR3, the DNA is TGTGCCACGTCCCCGACTAGCGGGAACTACAATGAGCAGTTCTTC. It encodes CATSPTSGNYNEQFF.

This chain connects TRBV28 to TRBJ2-7; D possibly corresponds to TRBD2 (6 bases). This CDR3 spans 15 amino acids. From germline, CDR1 is MDHEN and CDR2 SYDVKM. With 6 bases removed from V and 0 bases from J, the gap between germline ends came to 15 bases. The CDR3 DNA is TGTGCCAGCAGAGGAGGGCAGGGTCTCTCCTACGAGCAGTACTTC. Its translation is CASRGGQGLSYEQYF.

V and J are TRBV28 and TRBJ2-3, with D possibly being TRBD2 (5 bases). The CDR3 is 14 amino acids. V lost 2 bases to trimming and J lost 2 bases, with 8 bases between them. Germline CDR1 and CDR2: MDHEN and SYDVKM. The CDR3 DNA follows: TGTGCCAGCAGTTTAACGGGAAACACAGATACGCAGTATTTT. Protein product: CASSLTGNTDTQYF. Complete variable domain (other parts from reference TRBV28 and TRBJ2-3): DVKVTQSSRYLVKRTGEKVFLECVQDMDHENMFWYRQDPGLGLRLIYFSYDVKMKEKGDIPEGYSVSREKKERFSLILESASTNQTSMYLCASSLTGNTDTQYFGPGTRLTVL.

This clone appeared a few times. This chain joins TRBV3-1 (or the pseudogene TRBV3-2) and TRBJ2-7; TRBD2 aligns across 12 bases. With V trimmed by 4 bases and J by 2 bases, 6 bases remained unmatched. The CDR3 totals 16 residues. Germline lookup yields CDR1 LGHDT and CDR2 YNNKEL (reference sequence). The CDR3 nucleotides read TGTGCCAGCAGCCTTATAGCTAGCGGGAGGGCCTACGAGCAGTACTTC. This codes for CASSLIASGRAYEQYF.

The V gene is TRBV28, the J gene TRBJ1-2, with unresolved D. The germline V and J ends were trimmed by 2 bases and 8 bases, with 9 bases remaining between them. Germline CDR1 is MDHEN and CDR2 is SYDVKM. The CDR3 is 12 residues long. The CDR3, as DNA: TGTGCCAGCAGTTTAGAGGGTTCCGGCTACACCTTC. Protein: CASSLEGSGYTF.

This chain uses TRBV27 with TRBJ2-7; D possibly uses TRBD1 or TRBD2 (6 bases each). Deletions cut 5 bases from V and 6 bases from J, with 14 bases between. Germline lookup yields CDR1 MNHEY and CDR2 SMNVEV (reference sequence). This CDR3 is built from 13 residues. CDR3 protein: CASSKLGGGEQYF. The CDR3 coding sequence is TGTGCCAGCAGTAAACTAGGGGGAGGCGAGCAGTACTTC.